This TCR beta chain came from a study of T-cell reconstitution after alpha-beta-depleted transplantation in children. The study, taken as a whole, reports: Two months or so post-transplant, alpha-beta T cells reportedly derived from several hundred expanded graft clones. At one year after transplant, newly produced T cells mostly accounted for T-cell counts and diversity. Surviving thymic progenitors and recipient T cells were the source of high TCRbeta diversity at day 60 in some patients.

During its preparation, the TCRbeta library received unique molecular identifiers. From the PCR reads, TCRdb called clonotypes with MiXCR, one entry per CDR3 protein. The profile shows a few hundred thousand distinct CDR3 sequences, 11% of them singletons. Germline V gene lookup returns CDR1 MGHRA and CDR2 YSYEKL. CDR3 length equals 16 residues. Trimming cost V 0 bases and J 1 base, with 13 bases left between them. This clonotype was seen ten or more times. Its antigen remains unidentified. This sequence joins TRBV4-1 and TRBJ2-7, with a possible D match to TRBD2 (6 bases). The sample was PBMCs, taken before TCRalphabeta/CD19-depleted stem cell transplant. This TCR was recovered from a child younger than two with acute myeloid leukemia, due to receive a stem cell transplant. This chain's CDR3 is CASSQDLGRGSYEQYF. CDR3 bases: TGCGCCAGCAGCCAAGATTTGGGGCGGGGATCCTACGAGCAGTACTTC.